Shown below are 22 T cell receptor beta chains from a single sample sequenced in a study of immune evolution from preneoplasia to lung adenocarcinoma. Libraries were prepared by immunoSEQ multiplex PCR; TCRdb keeps only in-frame clonotypes and omits some of them. The data show roughly 40,000 clones, roughly 68% seen once. The sequenced material came from FFPE invasive lung adenocarcinoma tissue. The source is a person aged 55 to 69 with lung adenocarcinoma.

The V call is TRBV19, the J call TRBJ2-7; 9 positions agree with TRBD1. After removal of 4 bases from V and 3 bases from J, the junction contained 7 bases not matched to a gene. The CDR3 length is 15 residues. The V gene's germline CDR1 is LNHDA and CDR2 SQIVND (reference sequence). The CDR3 loop is CASSTRTGVGYEQYF. The CDR3 DNA follows: TGTGCCAGTAGTACCAGGACAGGGGTTGGCTACGAGCAGTACTTC.

As DNA, the CDR3 is TGTGCCAGTAGTATAGCCCCTATACAGGGCTATTCCTACAATGAGCAGTTCTTC. Translated, it gives CASSIAPIQGYSYNEQFF. The chain joins TRBV19 to TRBJ2-1; the D gene is possibly TRBD1 (6 bases). V was trimmed by 1 base and J by 1 base, leaving 17 bases between them. Germline-derived CDR1 and CDR2 are LNHDA and SQIVND (reference sequence). This CDR3 is 18 amino acids long.

The rearrangement uses TRBV19 and TRBJ2-3; perhaps TRBD1 as D (5 bases). There are 13 residues in the CDR3. V shed 4 bases and J shed 6 bases, with 11 bases lying between them. Germline V gene lookup returns CDR1 LNHDA and CDR2 SQIVND (reference sequence). As DNA, the CDR3 is TGTGCCAGTAGTACCAGGGCCCCCGATACGCAGTATTTT. The encoded protein is CASSTRAPDTQYF.

The chain is built from TRBV27 and TRBJ1-5, with D tentatively TRBD1 (6 bases). Trimming removed 6 bases from V and 7 bases from J, with 19 bases in between. The CDR3 length is 15 residues. Germline V gene lookup returns CDR1 MNHEY and CDR2 SMNVEV (reference sequence). CDR3 residues: CASRSAGAGQQPQHF. DNA of the CDR3: TGTGCCAGCAGGTCGGCAGGGGCTGGACAACAGCCCCAGCATTTT.

This clone was seen only a few times. This sequence joins TRBV29-1 and TRBJ1-1; possible D gene TRBD1, 6 bases. V lost 6 bases to trimming and J lost 4 bases, with 12 bases between them. Looked up from germline, CDR1 is SQVTM and CDR2 is ANQGSEA. The CDR3 has 12 residues. This CDR3 reads CSVWGRSTEAFF. CDR3 nucleotide sequence: TGCAGCGTATGGGGGCGGAGCACTGAAGCTTTCTTT.

This chain connects TRBV18 to TRBJ1-2; D unresolved. The CDR3 has 14 amino acids. In germline, CDR1 is KGHSH, CDR2 LQKENI. Trimming removed 2 bases at V and 1 base at J, with 8 bases between. Written as DNA, the CDR3 is TGTGCCAGCTCACCAACCAACTTTAACTATGGCTACACCTTC. The encoded protein is CASSPTNFNYGYTF.

In its sample, this clone was seen a few times. The chain employs TRBV4-1 and TRBJ2-5, with D hard to call. Per the germline V gene, CDR1 is MGHRA and CDR2 is YSYEKL. This CDR3 has 16 amino acids. With 4 bases removed from V and 2 bases from J, the gap between germline ends came to 17 bases. The CDR3 protein is CASSPQKAQLQETQYF. The CDR3 DNA reads TGCGCCAGCAGCCCCCAGAAGGCACAGCTTCAAGAGACCCAGTACTTC.

This clone appeared a few times. The chain recombines TRBV6-6 with TRBJ2-7; D not certain. Trimming took 8 bases from V and 3 from J, leaving 11 bases between them. CDR3 length equals 12 residues. In germline, CDR1 is MNHNY, CDR2 SVGAGI (reference sequence). Written as DNA, the CDR3 is TGTGCCAGCGGCTCTAACCGCTACGAGCAGTACTTC. It specifies CASGSNRYEQYF.

The chain joins TRBV7-9 to TRBJ1-1; D call uncertain. Germline V gene lookup returns CDR1 SEHNR and CDR2 FQNEAQ (reference sequence). The CDR3 is made up of 12 amino acids. V lost 7 bases to trimming and J lost 2 bases, with 8 bases between them. The CDR3 is CASTPYNTEAFF. The CDR3 DNA reads TGTGCCAGCACACCATATAACACTGAAGCTTTCTTT.

This clone showed up just a few times. Distinct nucleotide sequences in the sample also encode this CDR3. The rearrangement links TRBV6-1 to TRBJ2-6, with D possibly being TRBD1 (6 bases). The CDR3 spans 15 residues. Germline assignment: CDR1 MNHNS and CDR2 SASEGT. V lost 3 bases and J 1 base, leaving 7 bases between the germline ends. The CDR3 bases are TGTGCCAGCAGTGACAGGGGATCTGGGGCCAACGTCCTGACTTTC. The encoded protein is CASSDRGSGANVLTF.

This chain uses TRBV20-1 with TRBJ2-4; maybe TRBD2 (6 bases). Per germline, CDR1 DFQATT and CDR2 SNEGSKA (reference sequence). With 5 bases removed from V and 9 bases from J, the gap between germline ends came to 11 bases. CDR3 length: 11 residues. As DNA, the CDR3 is TGCAGTGCTGGCGCCGGGGGCATTCAGTACTTC. It is translated as CSAGAGGIQYF.

The chain has TRBV7-2 and TRBJ2-7; 9 positions agree with TRBD1. CDR1 and CDR2 from the germline V gene are SGHTA and FQGNSA. The CDR3 has 17 residues. Trimming took 5 bases from V and 5 from J; bases not matched to a gene: 16. CDR3 sequence: CASSLTPQGAGKDEQYF. DNA of the CDR3: TGTGCCAGCAGCCTAACCCCACAGGGGGCGGGAAAGGACGAGCAGTACTTC.

This clone has just one count. The CDR3 loop reads CAIPQRTGVETQYF. The CDR3 DNA reads as TGCGCCATCCCCCAGAGGACAGGGGTAGAGACCCAGTACTTC. The chain combines TRBV10-1 with TRBJ2-5; 9 nucleotides agree with TRBD1. Germline assignment: CDR1 WNHNN and CDR2 SYGVQD (reference sequence). The CDR3 consists of 14 residues. J gave up 4 bases and V 10 bases, and 10 bases lay outside the gene matches.

Regarding this clone: An end of the junction differs from the germline gene, which may be a read error. The J gene is TRBJ2-3, the V gene TRBV7-7; TRBD1 agrees at 7 bases. The germline CDR1 and CDR2 sequences are SSHAT and FNYEAQ (reference sequence). The CDR3 is made up of 14 amino acids. DNA of the CDR3: TGTGCTAGCAGCCCGGACAGGACTTCAGATACGCAGTATTTT. It specifies CASSPDRTSDTQYF.

Here the CDR3 DNA reads TGTGCCAGCAGCACGGGGGAAGCTTTCTTT. Amino acid sequence: CASSTGEAFF. The chain employs TRBV5-4 and TRBJ1-1; D is uncertain. Germline V gene data show CDR1 as SGHNT and CDR2 as YYREEE (reference sequence). The CDR3 extends over 10 amino acids. V lost 4 bases, J lost 8 bases, and 6 bases lay in between. Looking up the rest from reference TRBV5-4 and TRBJ1-1 gives the full variable domain: ETGVTQSPTHLIKTRGQQVTLRCSSQSGHNTVSWYQQALGQGPQFIFQYYREEENGRGNFPPRFSGLQFPNYSSELNVNALELDDSALYLCASSTGEAFFGQGTRLTVV.

This chain joins TRBV6-5 and TRBJ1-1; TRBD1 is a possible D gene (6 bases). V gave up 9 bases and J gave up 5 bases, with 10 bases separating them. The CDR3 covers 11 residues. Germline V gene lookup returns CDR1 MNHEY and CDR2 SVGAGI. The CDR3 here is CASRRGTEAFF. CDR3 DNA: TGTGCCAGTCGAAGGGGGACTGAAGCTTTCTTT.

V gene TRBV5-4 combines with J gene TRBJ2-7; 13 nucleotides align to TRBD2. Germline V CDR1 and CDR2: SGHNT, YYREEE (reference sequence). The CDR3 has 18 residues. The V gene end was trimmed by 4 bases and the J gene end by 5 bases; junction bases not matched to a gene: 15. DNA for the CDR3: TGTGCCAGCAGCCCTGGACTAGCGGGAGAACTGGGGCGGCACGAGCAGTACTTC. Its translation: CASSPGLAGELGRHEQYF.

The rearrangement joins TRBV25-1 to TRBJ2-7, with D hard to call. V lost 3 bases to trimming and J lost 5 bases, with 8 bases between them. The CDR3 is 12 residues long. The germline V gene has CDR1 MGHDK and CDR2 SYGVNS. CDR3 region: CASSDQGNEQYF. The CDR3 region has the DNA TGTGCCAGCAGTGATCAAGGGAACGAGCAGTACTTC.

CDR3 coding DNA: TGTGCCAGCAGCTTGGGACAGTTGAACACTGAAGCTTTCTTT. Translated, it gives CASSLGQLNTEAFF. The rearrangement links TRBV11-3 to TRBJ1-1, with 7 bases matching TRBD1. This CDR3 contains 14 residues. The V segment lost 3 bases and the J segment 0 bases; nucleotides outside the gene matches: 1. Germline CDR1 is SGHNT and CDR2 is YENEEA.

V and J are TRBV9 and TRBJ2-1; D may be TRBD1 or TRBD2 (5 bases each). Trimming removed 2 bases at V and 0 bases at J, with 12 bases between. Looked up from germline, CDR1 is SGDLS and CDR2 is YYNGEE. This CDR3 spans 16 amino acids. The DNA for the CDR3 is TGTGCCAGCAGCGTTGGGGGAGTCAGCTCCTACAATGAGCAGTTCTTC. The encoded protein is CASSVGGVSSYNEQFF.

The V gene is TRBV19, the J gene TRBJ2-7, with 8 bases matching TRBD2. Trimming took 10 bases from V and 5 from J; bases not matched to a gene: 1. The CDR3 has 10 amino acids. Germline V gene lookup returns CDR1 LNHDA and CDR2 SQIVND (reference sequence). CDR3 sequence: CATGRDEQYF. As DNA, the CDR3 is TGTGCCACCGGGAGGGACGAGCAGTACTTC.

The chain uses TRBV30 and TRBJ2-3; 7 bases align to TRBD1. Germline values: CDR1 GTSNPN, CDR2 SVGIG (reference sequence). This CDR3 spans 16 amino acids. Trimming at V came to 2 bases and at J to 0 bases, leaving 8 bases not matched to a gene. The CDR3 protein is CAWSFPGTVSTDTQYF. DNA for the CDR3: TGTGCCTGGAGTTTCCCCGGGACAGTTAGCACAGATACGCAGTATTTT.